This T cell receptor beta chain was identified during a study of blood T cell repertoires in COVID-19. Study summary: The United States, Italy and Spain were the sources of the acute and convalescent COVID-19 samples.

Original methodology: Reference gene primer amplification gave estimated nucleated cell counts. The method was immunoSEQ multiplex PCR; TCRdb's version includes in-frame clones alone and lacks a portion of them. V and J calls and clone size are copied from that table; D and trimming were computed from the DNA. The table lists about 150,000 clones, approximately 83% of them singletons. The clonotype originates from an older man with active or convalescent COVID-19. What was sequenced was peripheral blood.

The CDR3 loop is CASSIGGTSGRKAYEQYF. In nucleotides, the CDR3 is TGTGCCAGTAGTATCGGTGGGACTAGCGGGAGGAAAGCCTACGAGCAGTACTTC. The chain couples TRBV19 to TRBJ2-7; 15 bases are a match to TRBD2. The CDR3 length is 18 residues. Germline V gives CDR1 LNHDA, CDR2 SQIVND (reference sequence). V shed 3 bases and J 2 bases; nucleotides not matched to a gene: 8.